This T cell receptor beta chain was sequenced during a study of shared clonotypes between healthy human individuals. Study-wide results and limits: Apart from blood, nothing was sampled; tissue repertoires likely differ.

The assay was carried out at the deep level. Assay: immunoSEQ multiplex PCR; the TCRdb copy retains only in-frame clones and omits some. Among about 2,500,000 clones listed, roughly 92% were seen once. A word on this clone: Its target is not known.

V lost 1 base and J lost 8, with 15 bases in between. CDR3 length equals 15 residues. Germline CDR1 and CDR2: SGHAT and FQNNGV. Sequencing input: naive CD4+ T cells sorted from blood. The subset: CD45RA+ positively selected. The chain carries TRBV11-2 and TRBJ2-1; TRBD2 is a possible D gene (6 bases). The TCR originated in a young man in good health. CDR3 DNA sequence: TGTGCCAGCAGCTTAGGACTAGGCATTGTCGATGAGCAGTTCTTC. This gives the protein CASSLGLGIVDEQFF.